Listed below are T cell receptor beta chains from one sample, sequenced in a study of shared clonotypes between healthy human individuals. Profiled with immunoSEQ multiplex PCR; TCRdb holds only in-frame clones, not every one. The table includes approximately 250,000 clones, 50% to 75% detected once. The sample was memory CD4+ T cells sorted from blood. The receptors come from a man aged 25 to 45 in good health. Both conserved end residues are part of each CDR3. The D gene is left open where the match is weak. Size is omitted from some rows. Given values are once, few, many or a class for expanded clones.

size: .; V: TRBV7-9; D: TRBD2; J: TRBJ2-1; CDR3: CASSLALAGTYNEQFF; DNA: TGTGCCAGCAGCTTGGCACTAGCGGGAACCTACAATGAGCAGTTCTTC
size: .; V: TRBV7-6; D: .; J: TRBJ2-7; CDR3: CASSLNDGLPYEQYF; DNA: TGTGCCAGCAGCTTAAATGATGGCTTACCCTACGAGCAGTACTTC
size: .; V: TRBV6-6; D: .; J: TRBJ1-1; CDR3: CASSYRIIMNTEAFF; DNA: TGTGCCAGCAGTTACAGGATAATAATGAACACTGAAGCTTTCTTT
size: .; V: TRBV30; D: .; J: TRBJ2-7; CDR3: CAWGRAVEQYF; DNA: TGTGCCTGGGGAAGGGCGGTCGAGCAGTACTTC
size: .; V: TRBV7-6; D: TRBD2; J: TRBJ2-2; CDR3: CASSLLGTSGRAAGELFF; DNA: TGTGCCAGCAGCTTGCTGGGGACTAGCGGGAGGGCCGCGGGGGAGCTGTTTTTT
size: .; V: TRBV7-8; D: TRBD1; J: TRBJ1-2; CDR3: CASSYIRTGGEGYTF; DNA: TGTGCCAGCAGCTATATTCGCACAGGGGGCGAAGGCTACACCTTC
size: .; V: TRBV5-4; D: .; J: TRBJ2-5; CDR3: CASSLAAQETQYF; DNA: TGTGCCAGCAGCTTGGCGGCGCAAGAGACCCAGTACTTC
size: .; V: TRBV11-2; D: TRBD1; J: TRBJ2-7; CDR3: CASSLSRTGSYEQYF; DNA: TGTGCCAGCAGCTTATCGAGGACAGGGTCCTACGAGCAGTACTTC
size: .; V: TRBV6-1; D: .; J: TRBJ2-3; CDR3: CASSEEQKRALGTDTQYF; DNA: TGTGCCAGCAGTGAAGAGCAGAAGAGGGCGTTAGGCACAGATACGCAGTATTTT
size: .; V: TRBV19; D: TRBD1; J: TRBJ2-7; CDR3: CASSILRTGQESNYEQYF; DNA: TGTGCCAGTAGTATACTGAGGACAGGGCAGGAATCTAACTACGAGCAGTACTTC
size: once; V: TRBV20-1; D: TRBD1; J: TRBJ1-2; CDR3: CRGDRLGYTF; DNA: TGCAGGGGGGACAGGCTTGGCTACACCTTC
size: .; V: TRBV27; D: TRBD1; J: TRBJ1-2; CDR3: CASSSRPGQGGYGYTF; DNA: TGTGCCAGCAGTTCCCGGCCCGGACAGGGCGGCTATGGCTACACCTTC
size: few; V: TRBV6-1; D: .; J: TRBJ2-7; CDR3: CASSVRRVESEQYF; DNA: TGTGCCAGCAGTGTTAGGAGGGTAGAGAGCGAGCAGTACTTC
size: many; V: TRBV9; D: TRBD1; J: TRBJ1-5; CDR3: CASSVLRGPDQPQHF; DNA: TGTGCCAGCAGCGTTCTCAGGGGGCCGGATCAGCCCCAGCATTTT
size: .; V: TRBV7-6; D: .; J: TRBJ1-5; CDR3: CASSKTPASQHF; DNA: TGTGCCAGCAGCAAGACTCCTGCCTCCCAGCATTTT
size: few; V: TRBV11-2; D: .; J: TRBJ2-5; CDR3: CASSLGNWEETQYF; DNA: TGTGCCAGCAGCTTAGGGAACTGGGAAGAGACCCAGTACTTC
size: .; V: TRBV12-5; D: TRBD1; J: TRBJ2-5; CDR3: CASGLGTGQETQYF; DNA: TGTGCTAGTGGTTTGGGGACAGGTCAAGAGACCCAGTACTTC
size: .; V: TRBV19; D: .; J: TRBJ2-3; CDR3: CASQWGKTDTQYF; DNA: TGTGCCAGCCAGTGGGGGAAGACGGATACGCAGTATTTT
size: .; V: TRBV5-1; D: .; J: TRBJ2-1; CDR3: CASSFGRKGWDNEQFF; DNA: TGCGCCAGCAGCTTCGGCCGTAAGGGTTGGGACAATGAGCAGTTCTTC